A selection of T cell receptor beta chains follows, all from one sample in a study of blood T cell repertoires in COVID-19. The assay was immunoSEQ multiplex PCR, and TCRdb's table has in-frame clones only and misses some. Of roughly 100,000 clones detected, roughly 86% appear once; the ten largest clones hold 3%. The material sequenced was peripheral blood. These receptors all stem from a man over 45 with active or convalescent COVID-19. CDR3s include the opening cysteine and the closing phenylalanine or tryptophan. D genes are given only for firm matches. Clone size is stated in some rows and not others, as once, few, many or a class when expanded.

CDR3 protein	CDR3 DNA	D gene	V gene	J gene	clone size
CASSFDKQETQYF	TGTGCCAGCAGCTTCGACAAGCAAGAGACCCAGTACTTC	-	TRBV7-2	TRBJ2-5	-
CASSFRTGGNSPLHF	TGTGCCAGCAGTTTCCGGACAGGGGGCAATTCACCCCTCCACTTT	TRBD1	TRBV27	TRBJ1-6	-
CASSRGQGNTGELFF	TGCGCCAGCAGTAGGGGACAGGGGAACACCGGGGAGCTGTTTTTT	TRBD1	TRBV5-1	TRBJ2-2	-
CATSTRDRFNEKLFF	TGTGCCACCTCAACACGGGACAGGTTTAATGAAAAACTGTTTTTT	TRBD1	TRBV19	TRBJ1-4	-
CASSPSTGENTEAFF	TGTGCCAGCAGCCCATCGACAGGCGAGAACACTGAAGCTTTCTTT	-	TRBV27	TRBJ1-1	-
CASSQENRAGNTIYF	TGCGCCAGCAGCCAAGAAAACAGGGCCGGAAACACCATATATTTT	-	TRBV4-3	TRBJ1-3	-
CASSGTSGAGETQYF	TGCGCCAGCAGCGGGACTAGCGGGGCTGGTGAGACCCAGTACTTC	TRBD2	TRBV5-1	TRBJ2-5	-
CASSHPAGGESGELFF	TGCGCCAGCAGCCACCCGGCGGGGGGGGAATCCGGGGAGCTGTTTTTT	TRBD2	TRBV10-2	TRBJ2-2	-
CASSRTSENNEQFF	TGTGCCAGTAGTCGGACTAGCGAGAACAATGAGCAGTTCTTC	TRBD2	TRBV19	TRBJ2-1	-
CASSYSAGNTEAFF	TGTGCCAGCAGTTACTCAGCTGGGAACACTGAAGCTTTCTTT	-	TRBV6-5	TRBJ1-1	-
CASSRSPTGGSTDTQYF	TGTGCCAGCAGTCGGTCCCCGACAGGGGGTAGCACAGATACGCAGTATTTT	TRBD1	TRBV5-4	TRBJ2-3	-
CASSRQGRAYNEQFF	TGTGCCAGCAGCCGGCAGGGGAGGGCCTACAATGAGCAGTTCTTC	-	TRBV7-2	TRBJ2-1	-
CAWSGGAGAGELFF	TGTGCCTGGAGCGGGGGGGCGGGGGCCGGGGAGCTGTTTTTT	TRBD2	TRBV30	TRBJ2-2	-
CASRLSGGAANEQFF	TGTGCCAGCAGACTTAGCGGGGGGGCCGCCAATGAGCAGTTCTTC	TRBD2	TRBV6-6	TRBJ2-1	-
CASSLRGAGGNTIYF	TGTGCCAGCAGCTTACGGGGGGCCGGTGGAAACACCATATATTTT	-	TRBV13	TRBJ1-3	-
CSALSSHTEAFF	TGCAGCGCCCTATCCTCCCACACTGAAGCTTTCTTT	-	TRBV29-1	TRBJ1-1	-
CASSPIPRGGKDTQYF	TGTGCCAGCTCACCAATTCCGCGGGGGGGAAAGGATACGCAGTATTTT	TRBD2	TRBV18	TRBJ2-3	-
CASSSIALGPRYF	TGTGCCAGCAGCTCCATAGCCCTCGGCCCTAGGTACTTC	-	TRBV7-2	TRBJ2-5	-
CASSLRDGDYGYTF	TGTGCCAGCAGCCTCCGGGATGGCGACTATGGCTACACCTTC	-	TRBV7-9	TRBJ1-2	-
CATYRGGNTIYF	TGTGCCACCTACAGGGGTGGAAACACCATATATTTT	TRBD1	TRBV28	TRBJ1-3	-
CSALTAYEQYF	TGCAGTGCCCTGACAGCCTACGAGCAGTACTTC	-	TRBV20-1	TRBJ2-7	few
CASTPTGGGAGETQYF	TGTGCCAGTACCCCCACTGGAGGGGGGGCAGGAGAGACCCAGTACTTC	-	TRBV19	TRBJ2-5	-
CASSRTDKETQYF	TGTGCCAGCTCACGGACAGACAAAGAGACCCAGTACTTC	-	TRBV18	TRBJ2-5	-
CASSAGTVTRDIQYF	TGTGCCAGCAGCGCAGGGACAGTCACCAGGGACATTCAGTACTTC	TRBD1	TRBV5-6	TRBJ2-4	-
CASSLRDREIGGYTF	TGTGCCAGCAGTCTCCGGGACAGGGAAATCGGTGGCTACACCTTC	TRBD1	TRBV6-5	TRBJ1-2	-
CASSLYSGGADGELFF	TGTGCCAGCAGCTTGTATAGCGGGGGGGCCGACGGGGAGCTGTTTTTT	TRBD2	TRBV5-4	TRBJ2-2	-
CASSLSPNPRGEKLFF	TGTGCCAGCAGTTTATCCCCAAACCCAAGAGGAGAAAAACTGTTTTTT	-	TRBV27	TRBJ1-4	-
CASSQGQGVKQPQHF	TGTGCCAGCAGCCAAGGACAGGGGGTCAAGCAGCCCCAGCATTTT	TRBD1	TRBV3-1/TRBV3-2	TRBJ1-5	-
CASSLASENTGELFF	TGTGCCAGCAGTTTAGCTAGCGAGAACACCGGGGAGCTGTTTTTT	-	TRBV28	TRBJ2-2	-
CASNAAGTQETQYF	TGTGCCAGTAACGCAGCGGGGACCCAAGAGACCCAGTACTTC	TRBD2	TRBV19	TRBJ2-5	-
CASSPGQGISYEQYF	TGTGCCAGCAGCCCGGGACAGGGGATCTCCTACGAGCAGTACTTC	TRBD1	TRBV7-2	TRBJ2-7	-
CASIGAGGGSPLHF	TGTGCCAGCATAGGAGCGGGGGGCGGCTCACCCCTCCACTTT	-	TRBV6-6	TRBJ1-6	-
CASSETSGRETQYF	TGTGCCAGCAGTGAGACTAGCGGGAGAGAGACCCAGTACTTC	TRBD2	TRBV2	TRBJ2-5	-
CASTPGSSYNEQFF	TGTGCCAGCACCCCGGGTAGCTCCTACAATGAGCAGTTCTTC	-	TRBV28	TRBJ2-1	-
CATSSRVVTNEKLFF	TGTGCCACCAGCAGCAGGGTAGTGACTAATGAAAAACTGTTTTTT	-	TRBV15	TRBJ1-4	-
CASSSPRGTSGGNEQFF	TGTGCCAGCAGCTCCCCCAGGGGGACTAGCGGGGGTAATGAGCAGTTCTTC	TRBD2	TRBV7-9	TRBJ2-1	-
CASSESPGSTDTQYF	TGTGCCAGCAGTGAATCCCCAGGCAGCACAGATACGCAGTATTTT	-	TRBV25-1	TRBJ2-3	-
CASSVGNSGGQETQYF	TGTGCCAGCAGCGTAGGTAATAGCGGGGGCCAAGAGACCCAGTACTTC	TRBD2	TRBV9	TRBJ2-5	-
CASSQGHGNIQYF	TGTGCCAGCAGCCAAGGACATGGAAACATTCAGTACTTC	-	TRBV14	TRBJ2-4	-
CASSLAGGRSTDTQYF	TGCGCCAGCAGCTTGGCCGGGGGGAGGTCCACAGATACGCAGTATTTT	TRBD2	TRBV5-1	TRBJ2-3	-
CSASDRVHEQYF	TGCAGTGCTAGTGACAGGGTCCACGAGCAGTACTTC	TRBD1	TRBV20-1	TRBJ2-7	-
CAGSHRNRGTEAFF	TGTGCCGGCTCCCACCGGAATCGGGGCACTGAAGCTTTCTTT	-	TRBV19	TRBJ1-1	-
CASSGGYGETQYF	TGTGCCAGCAGCGGAGGGTACGGGGAGACCCAGTACTTC	-	TRBV7-2	TRBJ2-5	-
CASSLGGLGNNEQFF	TGTGCCAGCAGCTTAGGGGGACTAGGCAACAATGAGCAGTTCTTC	TRBD2	TRBV7-7	TRBJ2-1	-
CASSTGQGAGEQYF	TGTGCCAGCAGCACGGGACAGGGGGCGGGGGAGCAGTACTTC	TRBD1	TRBV9	TRBJ2-7	-
CASTNREGNSPLHF	TGTGCCAGCACTAACCGGGAGGGTAATTCACCCCTCCACTTT	-	TRBV27	TRBJ1-6	-
CASKWAPIGLLWTNGTEAFF	TGCGCCAGCAAGTGGGCACCTATCGGGCTTTTATGGACAAATGGGACTGAAGCTTTCTTT	-	TRBV5-1	TRBJ1-1	-
CASTGDTDTQYF	TGTGCCAGCACCGGGGACACAGATACGCAGTATTTT	-	TRBV6-5	TRBJ2-3	-
CASSLWQGNLGETQYF	TGTGCCAGCAGTTTATGGCAGGGGAATCTGGGGGAGACCCAGTACTTC	-	TRBV28	TRBJ2-5	-
CSVERGENTEAFF	TGCAGCGTTGAACGGGGAGAGAACACTGAAGCTTTCTTT	-	TRBV29-1	TRBJ1-1	-
CASRRLAGLNTGELFF	TGTGCCAGCAGGCGACTAGCGGGTTTGAACACCGGGGAGCTGTTTTTT	TRBD2	TRBV7-8	TRBJ2-2	-
CSAPTGSEAFF	TGCAGTGCTCCCACAGGGTCTGAAGCTTTCTTT	-	TRBV20-1	TRBJ1-1	-
CASGLGRGYQETQYF	TGTGCTAGTGGTTTAGGACGGGGGTACCAAGAGACCCAGTACTTC	-	TRBV12-5	TRBJ2-5	-
CASSPVREDNEQFF	TGTGCCAGCTCACCGGTCAGGGAGGACAATGAGCAGTTCTTC	-	TRBV18	TRBJ2-1	-
CASSQNTGVANYGYTF	TGTGCCAGCAGCCAAAATACAGGGGTAGCTAACTATGGCTACACCTTC	TRBD1	TRBV3-1/TRBV3-2	TRBJ1-2	-
CASSVGTGGNEKLFF	TGTGCCAGCAGCGTGGGGACAGGGGGGAATGAAAAACTGTTTTTT	TRBD1	TRBV9	TRBJ1-4	-